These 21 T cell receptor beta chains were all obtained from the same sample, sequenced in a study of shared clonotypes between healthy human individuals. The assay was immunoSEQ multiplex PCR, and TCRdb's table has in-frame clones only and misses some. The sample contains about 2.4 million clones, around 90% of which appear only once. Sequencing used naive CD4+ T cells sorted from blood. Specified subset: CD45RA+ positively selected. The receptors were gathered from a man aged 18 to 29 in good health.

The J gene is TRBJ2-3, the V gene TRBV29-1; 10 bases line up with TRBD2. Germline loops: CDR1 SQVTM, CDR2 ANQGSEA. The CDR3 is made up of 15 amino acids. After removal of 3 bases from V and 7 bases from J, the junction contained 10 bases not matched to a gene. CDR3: CSVELQREGPNTQYF. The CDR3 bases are TGCAGCGTTGAGCTACAGCGGGAGGGCCCCAATACGCAGTATTTT.

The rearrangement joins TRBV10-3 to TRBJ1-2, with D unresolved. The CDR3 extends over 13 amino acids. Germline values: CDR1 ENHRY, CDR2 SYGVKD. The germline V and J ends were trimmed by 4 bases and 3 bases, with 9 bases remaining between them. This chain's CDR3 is CAISAATDYGYTF. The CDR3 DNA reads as TGTGCCATCAGTGCGGCGACTGACTATGGCTACACCTTC.

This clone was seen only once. The CDR3 DNA reads TGTGCCAGCAGCTTGGCCGTATTAGCGGGAGGGGGTCAAGAGACCCAGTACTTC. It specifies CASSLAVLAGGGQETQYF. The rearrangement links TRBV5-6 to TRBJ2-5, with TRBD2 identical over 11 bases. The germline V gene encodes CDR1 SGHDT and CDR2 YYEEEE. The CDR3 sequence is 18 residues long. After removal of 0 bases from V and 2 bases from J, the junction contained 9 bases not matched to a gene.

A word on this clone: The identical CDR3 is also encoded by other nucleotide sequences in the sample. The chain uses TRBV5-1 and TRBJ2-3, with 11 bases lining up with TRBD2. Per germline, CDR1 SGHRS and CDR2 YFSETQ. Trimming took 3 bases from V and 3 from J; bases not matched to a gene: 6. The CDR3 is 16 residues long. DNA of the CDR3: TGCGCCAGCAGCTCATTAGCGGGGGGGACGACAGATACGCAGTATTTT. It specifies CASSSLAGGTTDTQYF.

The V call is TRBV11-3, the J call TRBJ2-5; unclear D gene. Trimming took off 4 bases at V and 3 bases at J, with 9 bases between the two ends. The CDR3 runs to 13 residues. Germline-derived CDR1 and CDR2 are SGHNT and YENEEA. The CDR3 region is CASSSTQKETQYF. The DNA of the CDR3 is TGTGCCAGCAGCTCAACCCAAAAAGAGACCCAGTACTTC.

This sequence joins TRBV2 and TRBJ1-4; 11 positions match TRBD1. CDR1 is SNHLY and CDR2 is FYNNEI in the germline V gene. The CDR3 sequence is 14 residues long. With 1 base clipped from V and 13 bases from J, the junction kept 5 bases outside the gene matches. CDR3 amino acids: CASSEVGDRGVLFF. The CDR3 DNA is TGTGCCAGCAGTGAAGTGGGGGACAGGGGGGTACTGTTTTTT.

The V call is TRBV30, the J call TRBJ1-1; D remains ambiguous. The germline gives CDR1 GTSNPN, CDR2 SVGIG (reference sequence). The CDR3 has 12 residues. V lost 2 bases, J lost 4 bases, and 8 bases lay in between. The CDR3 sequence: CAWSNPSTEAFF. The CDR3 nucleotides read TGTGCCTGGAGTAATCCGTCCACTGAAGCTTTCTTT.

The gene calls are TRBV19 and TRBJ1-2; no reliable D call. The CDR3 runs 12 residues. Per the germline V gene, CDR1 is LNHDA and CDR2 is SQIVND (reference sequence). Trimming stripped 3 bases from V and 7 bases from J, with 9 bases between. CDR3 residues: CASSILMGGYTF. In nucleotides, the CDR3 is TGTGCCAGTAGTATTTTAATGGGTGGCTACACCTTC.

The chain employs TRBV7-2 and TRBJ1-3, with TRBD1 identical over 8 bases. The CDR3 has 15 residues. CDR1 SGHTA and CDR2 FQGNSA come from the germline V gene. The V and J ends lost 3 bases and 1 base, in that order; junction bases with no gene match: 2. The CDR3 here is CASSLTGASGNTIYF. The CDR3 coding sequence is TGTGCCAGCAGCTTGACAGGGGCTTCTGGAAACACCATATATTTT.

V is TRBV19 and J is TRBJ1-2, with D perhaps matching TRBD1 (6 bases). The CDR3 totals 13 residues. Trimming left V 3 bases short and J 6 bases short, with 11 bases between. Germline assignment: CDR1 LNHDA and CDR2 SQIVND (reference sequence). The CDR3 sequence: CASSISTGDGYTF. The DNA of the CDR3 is TGTGCCAGTAGTATTTCGACAGGAGATGGCTACACCTTC.

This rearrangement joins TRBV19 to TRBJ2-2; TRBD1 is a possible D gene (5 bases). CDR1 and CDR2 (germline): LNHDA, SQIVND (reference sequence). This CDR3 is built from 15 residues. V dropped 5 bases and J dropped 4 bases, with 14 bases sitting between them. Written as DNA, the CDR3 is TGTGCCAGTAGTGTCGACAGCCGTGGCACCGGGGAGCTGTTTTTT. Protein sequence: CASSVDSRGTGELFF.

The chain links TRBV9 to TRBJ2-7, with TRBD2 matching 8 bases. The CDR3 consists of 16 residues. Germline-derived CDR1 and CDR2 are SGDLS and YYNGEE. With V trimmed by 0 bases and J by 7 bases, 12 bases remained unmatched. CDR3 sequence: CASSVGLAGALGEQYF. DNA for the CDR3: TGTGCCAGCAGCGTAGGGCTAGCGGGTGCCCTTGGGGAGCAGTACTTC.

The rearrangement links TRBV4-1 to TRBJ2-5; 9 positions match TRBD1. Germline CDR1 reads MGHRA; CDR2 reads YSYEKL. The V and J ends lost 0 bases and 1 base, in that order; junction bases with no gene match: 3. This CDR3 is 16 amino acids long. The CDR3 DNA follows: TGCGCCAGCAGCCAAGATGTGGGACAGGGCCAAGAGACCCAGTACTTC. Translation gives CASSQDVGQGQETQYF.

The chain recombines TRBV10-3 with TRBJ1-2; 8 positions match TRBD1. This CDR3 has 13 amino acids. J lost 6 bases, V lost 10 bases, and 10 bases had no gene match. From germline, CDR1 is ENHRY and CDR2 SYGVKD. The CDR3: CATEGRGPDGYTF. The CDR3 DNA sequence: TGTGCCACGGAGGGCAGGGGGCCAGATGGCTACACCTTC.

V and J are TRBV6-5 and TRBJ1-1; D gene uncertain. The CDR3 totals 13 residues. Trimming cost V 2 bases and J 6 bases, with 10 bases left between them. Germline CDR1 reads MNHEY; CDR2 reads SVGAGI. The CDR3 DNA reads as TGTGCCAGCAGTTACCTGGATACGTCTGAAGCTTTCTTT. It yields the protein CASSYLDTSEAFF.

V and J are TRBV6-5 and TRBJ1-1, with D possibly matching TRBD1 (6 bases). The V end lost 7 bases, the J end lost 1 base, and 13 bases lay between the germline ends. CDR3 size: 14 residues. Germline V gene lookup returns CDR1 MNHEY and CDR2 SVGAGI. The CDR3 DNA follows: TGTGCCAGCAATGCCGGGACAAGGAACACTGAAGCTTTCTTT. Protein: CASNAGTRNTEAFF.

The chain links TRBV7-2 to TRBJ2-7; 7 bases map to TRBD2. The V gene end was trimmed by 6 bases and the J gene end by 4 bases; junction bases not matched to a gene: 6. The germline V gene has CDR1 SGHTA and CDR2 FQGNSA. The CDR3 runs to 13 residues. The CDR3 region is CASRIAGGYEQYF. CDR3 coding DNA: TGTGCCAGCAGAATAGCGGGTGGGTACGAGCAGTACTTC.

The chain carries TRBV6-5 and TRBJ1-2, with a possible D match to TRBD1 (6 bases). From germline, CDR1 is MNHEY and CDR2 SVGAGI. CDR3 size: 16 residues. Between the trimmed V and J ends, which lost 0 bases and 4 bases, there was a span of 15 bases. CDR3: CASSYSMQGQGYGYTF. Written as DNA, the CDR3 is TGTGCCAGCAGTTACTCAATGCAGGGGCAGGGCTATGGCTACACCTTC.

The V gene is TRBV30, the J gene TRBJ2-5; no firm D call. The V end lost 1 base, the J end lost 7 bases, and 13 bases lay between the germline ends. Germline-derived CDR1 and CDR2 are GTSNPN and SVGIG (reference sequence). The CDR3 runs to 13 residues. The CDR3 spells CAWSEANEWTQYF. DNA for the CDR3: TGTGCCTGGAGTGAGGCGAACGAATGGACCCAGTACTTC.

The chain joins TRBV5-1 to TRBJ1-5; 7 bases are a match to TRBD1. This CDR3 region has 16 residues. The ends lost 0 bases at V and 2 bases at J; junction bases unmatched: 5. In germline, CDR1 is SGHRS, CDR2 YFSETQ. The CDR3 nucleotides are TGCGCCAGCAGCTTGGTAGAGGGGGCAGGCAATCAGCCCCAGCATTTT. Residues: CASSLVEGAGNQPQHF.

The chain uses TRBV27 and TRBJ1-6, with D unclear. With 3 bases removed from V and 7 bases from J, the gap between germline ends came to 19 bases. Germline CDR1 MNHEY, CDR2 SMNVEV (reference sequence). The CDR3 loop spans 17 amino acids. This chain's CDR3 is CASSFRTAGRMNSPLHF. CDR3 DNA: TGTGCCAGCAGTTTTCGGACGGCAGGACGGATGAATTCACCCCTCCACTTT.